The 2 T cell receptor beta chains presented below share a single source sample, sequenced in a study of blood T cell repertoires in COVID-19. Measured with immunoSEQ multiplex PCR; TCRdb has only the in-frame clones, and not every one. The sample includes under 200,000 clones, almost 85% seen only once; the top ten take approximately 11%. The specimen sequenced was PBMCs or T cells enriched from blood (not recorded which). The receptors stem from a man in his forties or fifties who had recovered from COVID-19.

This rearrangement joins TRBV28 to TRBJ2-7; the match to TRBD2 covers 9 bases. The junction had 9 bases not matched to a gene; V was cut back by 6 bases and J by 3 bases. CDR1 and CDR2 (germline): MDHEN, SYDVKM. CDR3 size: 15 residues. This CDR3 reads CASSPFRSGSYEQYF. CDR3 DNA sequence: TGTGCCAGCAGCCCTTTCCGTAGCGGGAGCTACGAGCAGTACTTC.

CDR3 amino acids: CASSRLSQETQYF. CDR3 nucleotide sequence: TGTGCCAGCAGTCGACTGAGCCAAGAGACCCAGTACTTC. The chain employs TRBV27 and TRBJ2-5; no clear D gene. Per germline, CDR1 MNHEY and CDR2 SMNVEV (reference sequence). The CDR3 is 13 residues long. Trimming took 5 bases from V and 1 from J, leaving 8 bases between them.